This paragraph reports one T cell receptor (beta chain). The sample belongs to a study of shared clonotypes between healthy human individuals. Germline V gene lookup returns CDR1 MNHEY and CDR2 SMNVEV (reference sequence). V lost 5 bases, J lost 3 bases, and 19 bases lay in between. There are 16 residues in the CDR3. Naive CD8 cells comprised CD45RO-negative, CCR7-positively selected cells, excluding terminally differentiated effector memory CD45RA+ cells. Profiled with immunoSEQ multiplex PCR; TCRdb holds only in-frame clones, not every one. The table has roughly 2 million clones, roughly 94% seen once.

This clonotype was obtained from a man younger than 35 in good health. Input material: naive CD8+ T cells sorted from blood. This chain joins TRBV27 and TRBJ1-2, with a possible D match to TRBD1 (6 bases). The CDR3 loop is CASSASSGELHYGYTF. The CDR3 nucleotides are TGTGCCAGCAGTGCCTCCTCAGGGGAACTGCACTATGGCTACACCTTC.